These 14 T cell receptor beta chains came from one sample sequenced in a study of T cells expressing NK-cell markers. Following a re-call of the 5' RACE reads, TCRdb has one entry per CDR3 protein and lacks DNA. Its listing shows about 260,000 distinct CDR3 sequences. Sequenced sample: blood T cells: a sorted CD56 or NKG2C T cell subset, CD4+ or CD8+ T cells, or bulk PBMC T cells (not recorded which). The source is a woman between 18 and 75 years old in good health.

This rearrangement joins TRBV12-3 or TRBV12-4 to TRBJ2-2. This CDR3 is 16 amino acids long. The CDR3 sequence is CASRLSSLANTGELFF.

V usage is TRBV27 and J usage is TRBJ2-5; the D call from TCRdb, TRBD1, cannot be confirmed without DNA. The CDR3 extends over 14 amino acids. The germline CDR1 and CDR2 sequences are MNHEY and SMNVEV (reference sequence). CDR3 loop: CASSQGGALETQYF.

This chain joins TRBV13 and TRBJ1-4; TCRdb proposes TRBD1, but this gene call is untestable without DNA. This CDR3 comprises 16 residues. Germline V gene lookup returns CDR1 PRHDT and CDR2 FYEKMQ (reference sequence). This CDR3 is CASSSSPDRGGEKLFF.

This chain connects TRBV12-3 or TRBV12-4 to TRBJ1-1. The CDR3 spans 16 residues. CDR3 amino acids: CASSPLGLGLNTEAFF.

The chain combines TRBV7-9 with TRBJ1-6; without DNA, the TCRdb call of TRBD1 cannot be checked. Per the germline V gene, CDR1 is SEHNR and CDR2 is FQNEAQ (reference sequence). The CDR3 is 14 residues long. The CDR3 spells CASSSSPPYSPLHF.

The chain carries TRBV9 and TRBJ2-3; TCRdb indicates TRBD2, and absent DNA this call remains unverified. The CDR3 runs 20 residues. CDR1 is SGDLS, CDR2 YYNGEE, per germline. CDR3 sequence reads: CASSVGRLAGGFLSTDTQYF.

The chain carries TRBV6-5 and TRBJ2-1. This CDR3 is built from 12 residues. Germline values: CDR1 MNHEY, CDR2 SVGAGI. The CDR3: CASSYTSNEQFF.

The chain has TRBV20-1 and TRBJ2-2. The CDR3 runs 13 residues. CDR1 is DFQATT and CDR2 is SNEGSKA in the germline V gene (reference sequence). This CDR3 is CSAKIANTGELFF.

CDR3 amino acids: CASSQQGSDNQPQHF. The chain couples TRBV18 to TRBJ1-5. The CDR3 has 15 amino acids. Germline CDR1 KGHSH, CDR2 LQKENI.

The chain couples TRBV12-3 or TRBV12-4 to TRBJ1-1; TCRdb picks TRBD1, but there is no DNA to check that call. CDR3 length: 15 amino acids. This CDR3 reads CASSFSPGANTEAFF.

The V gene is TRBV3-1, the J gene TRBJ2-1; TCRdb's assignment of TRBD2 cannot be checked, as there is no DNA. This CDR3 has 16 amino acids. Germline V lookup: CDR1 LGHDT, CDR2 YNNKEL (reference sequence). CDR3 loop: CASSQATGLVGNEQFF.

This sequence joins TRBV5-1 and TRBJ1-3; the D call of TRBD1 rests on TCRdb alone, since no DNA is present to check it. Germline CDR1 SGHRS, CDR2 YFSETQ. The CDR3 spans 16 residues. CDR3 in amino acids: CASSDMTGGSGNTIYF.

CDR3 sequence: CASSVQDLFEQYF. The J gene is TRBJ2-7, the V gene TRBV7-8; TCRdb's D gene call, TRBD2, goes unchecked for lack of DNA. The CDR3 covers 13 residues. Per the germline V gene, CDR1 is SGHVS and CDR2 is FQNEAQ.

The chain combines TRBV5-5 with TRBJ1-5. Germline CDR1 and CDR2: SGHKS and YYEKEE (reference sequence). CDR3 length equals 15 residues. The CDR3 here is CASSLGWGPSQPQHF.